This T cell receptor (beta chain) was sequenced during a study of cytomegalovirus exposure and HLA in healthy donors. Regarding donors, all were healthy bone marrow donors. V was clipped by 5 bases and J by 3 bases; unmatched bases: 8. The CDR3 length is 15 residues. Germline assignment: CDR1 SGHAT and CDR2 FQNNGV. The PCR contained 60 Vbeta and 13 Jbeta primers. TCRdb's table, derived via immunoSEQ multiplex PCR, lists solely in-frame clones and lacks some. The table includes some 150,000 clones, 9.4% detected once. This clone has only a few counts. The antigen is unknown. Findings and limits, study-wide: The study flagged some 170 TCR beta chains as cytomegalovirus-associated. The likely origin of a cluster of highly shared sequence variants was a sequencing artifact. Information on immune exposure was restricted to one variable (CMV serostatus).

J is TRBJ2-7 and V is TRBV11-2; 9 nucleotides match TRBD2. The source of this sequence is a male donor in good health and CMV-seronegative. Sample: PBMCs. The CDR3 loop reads CASSARLAVIYEQYF. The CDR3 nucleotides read TGTGCCAGCAGCGCGAGACTAGCGGTGATCTACGAGCAGTACTTC.